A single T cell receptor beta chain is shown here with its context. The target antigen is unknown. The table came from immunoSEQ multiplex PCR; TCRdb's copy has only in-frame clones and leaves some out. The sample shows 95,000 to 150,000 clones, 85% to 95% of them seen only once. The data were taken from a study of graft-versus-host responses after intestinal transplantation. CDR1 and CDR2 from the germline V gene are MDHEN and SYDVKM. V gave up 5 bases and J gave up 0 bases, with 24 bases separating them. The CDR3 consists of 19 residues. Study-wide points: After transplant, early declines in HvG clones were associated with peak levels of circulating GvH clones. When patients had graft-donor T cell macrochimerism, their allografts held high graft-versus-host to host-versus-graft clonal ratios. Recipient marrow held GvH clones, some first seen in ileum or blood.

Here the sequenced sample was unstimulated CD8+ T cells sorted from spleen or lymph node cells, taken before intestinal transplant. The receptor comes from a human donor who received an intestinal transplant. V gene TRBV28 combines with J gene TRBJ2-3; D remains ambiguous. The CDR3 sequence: CASSHNPLSPGTSTDTQYF. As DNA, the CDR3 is TGTGCCAGCAGTCACAACCCCCTCTCGCCGGGTACTAGCACAGATACGCAGTATTTT.